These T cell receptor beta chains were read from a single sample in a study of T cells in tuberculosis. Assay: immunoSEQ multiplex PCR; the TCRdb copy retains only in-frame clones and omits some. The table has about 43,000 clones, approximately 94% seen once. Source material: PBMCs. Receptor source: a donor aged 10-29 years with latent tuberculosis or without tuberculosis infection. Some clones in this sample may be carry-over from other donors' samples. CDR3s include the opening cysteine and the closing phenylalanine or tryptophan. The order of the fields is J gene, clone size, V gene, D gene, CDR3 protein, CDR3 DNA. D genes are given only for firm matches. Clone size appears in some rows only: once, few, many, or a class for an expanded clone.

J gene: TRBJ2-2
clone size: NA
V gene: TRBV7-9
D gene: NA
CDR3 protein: CASHRVLNTGELFF
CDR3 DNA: TGTGCCAGCCACCGGGTCCTGAACACCGGGGAGCTGTTTTTT

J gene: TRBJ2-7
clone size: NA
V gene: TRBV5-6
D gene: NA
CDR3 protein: CASSPDTTGRVHEQYF
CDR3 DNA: TGTGCCAGCAGCCCGGATACGACGGGAAGGGTCCACGAGCAGTACTTC

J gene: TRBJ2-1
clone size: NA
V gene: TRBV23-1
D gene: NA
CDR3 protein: CASSPKPMEGGEQFF
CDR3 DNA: TGCGCCAGCAGTCCAAAACCCATGGAGGGTGGTGAGCAGTTCTTC

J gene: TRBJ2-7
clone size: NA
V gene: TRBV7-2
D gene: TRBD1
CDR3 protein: CASSLGTGTLYEQYF
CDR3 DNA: TGTGCCAGCAGCTTAGGGACAGGGACACTCTACGAGCAGTACTTC

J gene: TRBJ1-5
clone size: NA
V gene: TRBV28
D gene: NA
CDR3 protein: CASSFRGAGQPQHF
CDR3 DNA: TGTGCCAGCAGTTTCCGCGGGGCTGGTCAGCCCCAGCATTTT

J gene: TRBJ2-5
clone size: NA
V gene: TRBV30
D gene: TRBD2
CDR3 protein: CAWSALRTSGGTRGTQYF
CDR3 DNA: TGTGCCTGGAGTGCCCTCCGGACTAGCGGGGGGACCAGGGGGACCCAGTACTTC

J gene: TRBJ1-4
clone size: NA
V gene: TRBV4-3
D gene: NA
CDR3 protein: CASSQGRQSEKLFF
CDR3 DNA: TGCGCCAGCAGCCAAGGGAGACAGAGTGAAAAACTGTTTTTT

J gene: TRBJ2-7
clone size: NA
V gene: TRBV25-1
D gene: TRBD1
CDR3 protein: CASSDPGTGIFHEQYF
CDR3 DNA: TGTGCCAGCAGTGACCCCGGGACAGGGATTTTCCACGAGCAGTACTTC

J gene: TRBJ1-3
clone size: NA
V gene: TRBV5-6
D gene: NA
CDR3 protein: CASSLGGQIGNTIYF
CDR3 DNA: TGTGCCAGCAGCTTGGGCGGCCAAATCGGAAACACCATATATTTT

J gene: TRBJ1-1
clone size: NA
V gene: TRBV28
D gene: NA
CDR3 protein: CATSPGGVQSAFF
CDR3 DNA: TGTGCCACATCTCCCGGCGGGGTCCAGAGTGCTTTCTTT

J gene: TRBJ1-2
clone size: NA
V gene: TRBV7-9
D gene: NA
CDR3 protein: CASSADSYGYTF
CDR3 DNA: TGTGCCAGCAGCGCCGACAGCTATGGCTACACCTTC

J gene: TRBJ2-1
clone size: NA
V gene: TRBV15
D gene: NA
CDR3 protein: CATSRAWGDIEQFF
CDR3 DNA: TGTGCCACCAGCAGAGCATGGGGGGATATTGAGCAGTTCTTC

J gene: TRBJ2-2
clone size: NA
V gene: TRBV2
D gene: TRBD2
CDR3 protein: CASGLAGGTGELFF
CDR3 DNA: TGTGCCAGCGGTCTAGCGGGAGGCACCGGGGAGCTGTTTTTT

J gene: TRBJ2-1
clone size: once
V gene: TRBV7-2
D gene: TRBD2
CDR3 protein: CASSIGLAANNEQFF
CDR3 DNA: TGTGCCAGCAGCATTGGACTAGCGGCTAATAATGAGCAGTTCTTC

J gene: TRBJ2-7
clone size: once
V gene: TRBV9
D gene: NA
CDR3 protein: CASSVAVYSYEQYF
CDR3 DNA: TGTGCCAGCAGCGTAGCCGTTTACTCCTACGAGCAGTACTTC

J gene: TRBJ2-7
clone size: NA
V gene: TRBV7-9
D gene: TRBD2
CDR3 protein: CASSKTGTSGIYEQYF
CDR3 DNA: TGTGCCAGCAGCAAAACCGGGACTAGCGGCATCTACGAGCAGTACTTC

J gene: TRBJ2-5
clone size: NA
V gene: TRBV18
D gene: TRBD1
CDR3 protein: CASSPLTTGGSETQYF
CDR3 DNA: TGTGCCAGCTCACCCCTGACCACAGGGGGCTCAGAGACCCAGTACTTC

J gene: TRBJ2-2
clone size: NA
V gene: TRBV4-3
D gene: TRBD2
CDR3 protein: CASGGLAGGIYTGELFF
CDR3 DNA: TGCGCCAGCGGTGGACTAGCGGGAGGGATATACACCGGGGAGCTGTTTTTT

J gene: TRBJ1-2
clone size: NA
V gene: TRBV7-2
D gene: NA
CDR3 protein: CASSLEAGWYGYTF
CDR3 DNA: TGTGCCAGCAGCTTAGAAGCAGGGTGGTATGGCTACACCTTC

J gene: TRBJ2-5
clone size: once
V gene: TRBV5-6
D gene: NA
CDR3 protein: CASSLAGETQYF
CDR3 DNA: TGTGCCAGCAGCTTGGCCGGAGAGACCCAGTACTTC

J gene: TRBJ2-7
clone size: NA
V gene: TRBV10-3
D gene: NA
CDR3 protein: CAISDASGTSEQYF
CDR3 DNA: TGTGCCATCAGTGACGCCTCCGGGACTTCCGAGCAGTACTTC

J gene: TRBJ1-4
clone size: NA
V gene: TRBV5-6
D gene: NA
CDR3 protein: CASSLSGAANEKLFF
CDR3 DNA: TGTGCCAGCAGCTTAAGTGGGGCGGCTAATGAAAAACTGTTTTTT

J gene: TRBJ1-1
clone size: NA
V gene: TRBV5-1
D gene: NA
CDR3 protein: CASSLLAGDTEAFF
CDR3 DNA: TGCGCCAGCAGCCTCCTGGCGGGGGACACTGAAGCTTTCTTT

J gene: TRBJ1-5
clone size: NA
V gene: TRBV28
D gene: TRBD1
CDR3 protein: CASSPDYRGHQPQHF
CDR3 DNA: TGTGCCAGCAGTCCCGATTACAGGGGCCATCAGCCCCAGCATTTT

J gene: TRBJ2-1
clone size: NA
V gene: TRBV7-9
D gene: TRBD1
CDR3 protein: CASSQRQGSYNEQFF
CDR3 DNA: TGTGCCAGCAGCCAGAGACAGGGATCCTACAATGAGCAGTTCTTC

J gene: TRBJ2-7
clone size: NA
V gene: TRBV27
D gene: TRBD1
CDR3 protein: CASSLYLGQTYEQYF
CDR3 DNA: TGTGCCAGCAGTCTCTATTTGGGACAGACCTACGAGCAGTACTTC

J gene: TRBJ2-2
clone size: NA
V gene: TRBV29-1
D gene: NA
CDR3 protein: CSGQGGLYTGELFF
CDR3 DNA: TGCAGCGGACAAGGAGGGTTGTACACCGGGGAGCTGTTTTTT

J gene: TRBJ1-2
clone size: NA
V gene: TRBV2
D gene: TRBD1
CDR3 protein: CASRPRGQGTGGMGYTF
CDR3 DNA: TGTGCCAGCAGGCCCCGGGGACAGGGCACCGGGGGTATGGGCTACACCTTC

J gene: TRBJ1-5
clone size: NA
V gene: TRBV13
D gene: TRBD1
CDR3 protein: CASSQSRGRVQPQHF
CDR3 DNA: TGTGCCAGCAGCCAAAGCAGGGGGCGGGTTCAGCCCCAGCATTTT

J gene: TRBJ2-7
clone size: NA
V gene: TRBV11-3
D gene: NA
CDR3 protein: CASSPEGAKRYEQYF
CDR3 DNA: TGTGCCAGCAGCCCGGAAGGGGCTAAACGATACGAGCAGTACTTC

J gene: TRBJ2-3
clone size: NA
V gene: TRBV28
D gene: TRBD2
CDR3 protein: CASSSTGTITDTQYF
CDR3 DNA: TGTGCCAGCAGTTCTACCGGGACTATAACAGATACGCAGTATTTT

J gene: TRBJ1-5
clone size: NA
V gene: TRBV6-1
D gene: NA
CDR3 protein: CASSEGLHQPQHF
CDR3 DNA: TGTGCCAGCAGTGAAGGTCTCCATCAGCCCCAGCATTTT

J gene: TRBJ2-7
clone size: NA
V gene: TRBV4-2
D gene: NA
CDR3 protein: CASSHGSGYEQYF
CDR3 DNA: TGTGCCAGCAGCCATGGAAGCGGATACGAGCAGTACTTC

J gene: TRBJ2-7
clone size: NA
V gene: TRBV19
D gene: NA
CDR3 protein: CASSRGRTADEQYF
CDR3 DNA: TGTGCCAGCAGTCGCGGAAGGACAGCCGACGAGCAGTACTTC

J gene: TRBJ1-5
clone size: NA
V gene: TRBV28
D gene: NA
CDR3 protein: CASSLPGGGRFGQPQHF
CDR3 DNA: TGTGCCAGCAGCCTCCCAGGCGGGGGGCGTTTCGGACAGCCCCAGCATTTT

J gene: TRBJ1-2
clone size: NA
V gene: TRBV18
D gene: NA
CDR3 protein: CASSPARDINYGYTF
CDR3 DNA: TGTGCCAGCTCACCGGCGCGGGATATTAACTATGGCTACACCTTC

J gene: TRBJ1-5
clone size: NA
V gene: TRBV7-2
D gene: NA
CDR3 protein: CASSLDSSNQPQHF
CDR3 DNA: TGTGCCAGCAGCCTCGACAGTAGCAATCAGCCCCAGCATTTT

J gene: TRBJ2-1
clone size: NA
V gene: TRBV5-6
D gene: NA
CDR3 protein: CASSYRSSYNEQFF
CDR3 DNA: TGTGCCAGCAGCTACAGGAGCTCCTACAATGAGCAGTTCTTC

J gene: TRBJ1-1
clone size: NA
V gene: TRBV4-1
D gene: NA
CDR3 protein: CASSYDTGNTEAFF
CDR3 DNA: TGCGCCAGCAGCTACGACACTGGGAACACTGAAGCTTTCTTT

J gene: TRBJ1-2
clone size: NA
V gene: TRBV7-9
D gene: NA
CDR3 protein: CASSFKQRTTYSYGYTF
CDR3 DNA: TGTGCCAGCAGCTTCAAGCAGCGCACTACCTACTCTTATGGCTACACCTTC

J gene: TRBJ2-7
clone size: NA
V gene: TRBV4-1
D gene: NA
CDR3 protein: CASSQDVGGGVFSYEQYF
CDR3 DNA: TGCGCCAGCAGCCAAGATGTTGGGGGCGGTGTTTTTTCCTACGAGCAGTACTTC

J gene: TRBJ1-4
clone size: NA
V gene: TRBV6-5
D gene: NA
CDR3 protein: CASSYLRGATNEKLFF
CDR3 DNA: TGTGCCAGCAGTTACTTACGGGGAGCAACTAATGAAAAACTGTTTTTT

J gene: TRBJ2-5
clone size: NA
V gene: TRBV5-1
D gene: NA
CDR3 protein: CASSLAGSQETQYF
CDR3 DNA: TGCGCCAGCAGCTTGGCAGGCAGCCAAGAGACCCAGTACTTC

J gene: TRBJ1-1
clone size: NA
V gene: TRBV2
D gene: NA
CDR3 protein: CANTEEEELNTEAFF
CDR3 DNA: TGTGCCAACACCGAGGAGGAGGAGTTAAACACTGAAGCTTTCTTT

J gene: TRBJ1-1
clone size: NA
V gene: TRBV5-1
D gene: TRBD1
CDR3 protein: CASSYNRQGSGTEAFF
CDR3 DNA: TGCGCCAGCAGCTATAATAGACAGGGGTCGGGAACTGAAGCTTTCTTT

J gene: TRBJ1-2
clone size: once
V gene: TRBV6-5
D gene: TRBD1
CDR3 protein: CASSFDDRGLYGYTF
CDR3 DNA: TGTGCCAGCAGTTTCGACGACAGGGGTCTCTATGGCTACACCTTC

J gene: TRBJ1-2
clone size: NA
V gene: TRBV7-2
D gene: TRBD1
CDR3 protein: CASSTGQGALANYGYTF
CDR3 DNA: TGTGCCAGCAGCACAGGACAGGGGGCGCTGGCTAACTATGGCTACACCTTC

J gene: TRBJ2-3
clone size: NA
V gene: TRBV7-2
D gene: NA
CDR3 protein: CASSFAGTQYF
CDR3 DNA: TGTGCCAGCAGCTTCGCGGGAACGCAGTATTTT

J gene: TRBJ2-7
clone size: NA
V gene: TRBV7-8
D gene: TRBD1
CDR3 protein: CASSILGGGQGASTSSYEQYF
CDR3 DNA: TGTGCCAGCAGCATCTTGGGTGGGGGACAGGGGGCATCAACCTCCTCCTACGAGCAGTACTTC

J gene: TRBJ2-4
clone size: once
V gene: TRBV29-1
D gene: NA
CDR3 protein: CSANLGGGINIQYF
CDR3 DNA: TGCAGCGCCAATCTCGGGGGAGGAATAAACATTCAGTACTTC

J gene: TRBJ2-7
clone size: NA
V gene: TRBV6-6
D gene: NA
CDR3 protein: CASSPGPRSGSYEQYF
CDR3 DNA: TGTGCCAGCAGTCCCGGGCCCCGATCGGGGTCCTACGAGCAGTACTTC

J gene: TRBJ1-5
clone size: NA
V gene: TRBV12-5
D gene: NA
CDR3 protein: CASGLVLGRERNQPQHF
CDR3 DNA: TGTGCTAGTGGTTTGGTACTGGGGAGGGAGCGCAATCAGCCCCAGCATTTT

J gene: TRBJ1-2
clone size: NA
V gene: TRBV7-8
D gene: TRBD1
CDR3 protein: CASSRQGGQGYTF
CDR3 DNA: TGTGCCAGCAGCCGACAGGGCGGTCAAGGCTACACCTTC

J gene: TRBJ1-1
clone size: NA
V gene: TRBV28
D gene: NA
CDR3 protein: CASSPLPLDRNTEAFF
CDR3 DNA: TGTGCCAGCAGCCCCCTCCCACTTGACAGGAACACTGAAGCTTTCTTT

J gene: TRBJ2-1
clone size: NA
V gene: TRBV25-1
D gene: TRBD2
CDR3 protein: CASSESGLAGNEQFF
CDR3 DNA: TGTGCCAGCAGTGAAAGCGGTCTAGCGGGCAATGAGCAGTTCTTC

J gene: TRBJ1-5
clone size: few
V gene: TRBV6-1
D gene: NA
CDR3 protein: CASRDTYNQPQHF
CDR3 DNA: TGTGCCAGCCGGGACACATACAATCAGCCCCAGCATTTT

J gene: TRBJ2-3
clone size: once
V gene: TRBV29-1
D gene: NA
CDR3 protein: CSVEAEADTQYF
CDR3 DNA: TGCAGCGTTGAAGCGGAGGCCGATACGCAGTATTTT

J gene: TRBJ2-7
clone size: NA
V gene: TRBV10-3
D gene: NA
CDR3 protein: CAISVVSGTSGEQYF
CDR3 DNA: TGTGCCATCAGTGTTGTTTCGGGAACTTCGGGCGAGCAGTACTTC

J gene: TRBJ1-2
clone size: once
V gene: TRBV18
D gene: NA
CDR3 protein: CASSRAGAGGYTF
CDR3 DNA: TGTGCCAGCTCACGAGCAGGGGCTGGAGGCTACACCTTC